A selection of T cell receptor beta chains follows, all from one sample in a study of cytomegalovirus exposure and HLA in healthy donors. The data were produced by immunoSEQ multiplex PCR, yet TCRdb's version contains in-frame clones alone and is incomplete. The repertoire has more than 95,000 clones, around four fifths of them found once; the top ten carry roughly 4%. Sequencing input: PBMCs. The source of these receptors is a woman in her thirties or forties in good health and CMV-seropositive. The conserved cysteine and the conserved F or W are not part of the CDR3 here. Each record gives: V gene, D gene, CDR3 protein. D genes are given only for firm matches.

V: TRBV11-2; D: TRBD1; CDR3: ASSLGRTGSGGEQY
V: TRBV7-8; D: -; CDR3: ASSSWTARGEAF
V: TRBV27; D: TRBD2; CDR3: ASSPGTSGSPYNEQF
V: TRBV6-6; D: -; CDR3: ASSASLFEQY
V: TRBV19; D: -; CDR3: ASTGSNQPQH
V: TRBV30; D: -; CDR3: AWSVTITRTVNSPLH
V: TRBV12-5; D: TRBD2; CDR3: ASGLGLAEQETQY
V: TRBV5-4; D: -; CDR3: ASSLVGVGETQY
V: TRBV5-6; D: TRBD1; CDR3: ASSLVLGQVYEQY
V: TRBV15; D: TRBD1; CDR3: ATSRVRDSPEAF
V: TRBV25-1; D: TRBD1; CDR3: ASSETGGDYEQY
V: TRBV13; D: TRBD1; CDR3: ASSLVGTGWFKEQF
V: TRBV29-1; D: -; CDR3: SVWGGGREPEAF
V: TRBV7-9; D: -; CDR3: ASSLGPLEAF
V: TRBV5-1; D: -; CDR3: ASSLSWDNYEQF
V: TRBV18; D: TRBD1; CDR3: ASSPPGQGSHEQF
V: TRBV30; D: TRBD1; CDR3: AWSPPGQKAF
V: TRBV12-1; D: -; CDR3: ASSMGLAGGRGTGELF
V: TRBV9; D: TRBD1; CDR3: ASSVAETGGAF
V: TRBV5-4; D: TRBD2; CDR3: ASSAASGIQHEQY
V: TRBV7-9; D: TRBD2; CDR3: ASSRTSIYEQY
V: TRBV27; D: -; CDR3: ASSPSGDILPYEQY
V: TRBV19; D: -; CDR3: ASSMRFGADRIKPQH
V: TRBV7-5; D: -; CDR3: VRSQRDSYEQY
V: TRBV7-9; D: TRBD1; CDR3: ASSWGTGGRNQPQH
V: TRBV6-4; D: TRBD1; CDR3: ASRNRGYAGELF
V: TRBV7-8; D: TRBD2; CDR3: ASSPRTSGVSTDTQY
V: TRBV6-1; D: -; CDR3: ASSLRTVAEDTQY
V: TRBV5-1; D: TRBD1; CDR3: ASRPGTGVQPQH
V: TRBV9; D: -; CDR3: ASSVVTGSYTEAF
V: TRBV7-9; D: TRBD2; CDR3: ASSLYVGLAGTYEQY
V: TRBV7-8; D: TRBD2; CDR3: ASSFLAAKNYEQY
V: TRBV4-3; D: TRBD2; CDR3: ASSQGPSGSYEQY
V: TRBV4-3; D: TRBD1; CDR3: ASRKGQGASTEAF
V: TRBV10-2; D: -; CDR3: ASSDEGDRGTGELF